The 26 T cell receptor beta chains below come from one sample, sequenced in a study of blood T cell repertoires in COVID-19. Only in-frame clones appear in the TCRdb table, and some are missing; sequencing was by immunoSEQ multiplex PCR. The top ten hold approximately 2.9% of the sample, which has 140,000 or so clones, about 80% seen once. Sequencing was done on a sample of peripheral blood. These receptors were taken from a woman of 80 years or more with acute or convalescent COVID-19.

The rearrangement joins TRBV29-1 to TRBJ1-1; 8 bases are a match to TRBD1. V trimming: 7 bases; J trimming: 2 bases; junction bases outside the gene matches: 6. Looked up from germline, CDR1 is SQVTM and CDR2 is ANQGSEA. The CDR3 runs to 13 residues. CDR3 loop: CSAPGQGNTEAFF. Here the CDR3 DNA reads TGCAGCGCGCCCGGACAGGGAAACACTGAAGCTTTCTTT.

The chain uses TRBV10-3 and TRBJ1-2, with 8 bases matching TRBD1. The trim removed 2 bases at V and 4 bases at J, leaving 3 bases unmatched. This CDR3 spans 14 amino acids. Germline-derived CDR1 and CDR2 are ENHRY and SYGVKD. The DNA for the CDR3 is TGTGCCATCAGTGAGCTGGGACAGGCCTATGGCTACACCTTC. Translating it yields CAISELGQAYGYTF.

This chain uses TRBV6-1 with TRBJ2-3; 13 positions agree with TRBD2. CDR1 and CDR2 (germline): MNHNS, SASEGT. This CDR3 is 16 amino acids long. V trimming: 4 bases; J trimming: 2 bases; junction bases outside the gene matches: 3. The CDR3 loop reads CASSGGTSGATDTQYF. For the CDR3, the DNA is TGTGCCAGCAGTGGGGGGACTAGCGGGGCCACAGATACGCAGTATTTT.

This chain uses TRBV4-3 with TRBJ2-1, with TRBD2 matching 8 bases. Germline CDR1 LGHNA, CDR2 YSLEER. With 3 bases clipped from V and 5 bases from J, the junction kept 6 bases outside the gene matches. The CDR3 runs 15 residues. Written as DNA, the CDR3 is TGCGCCAGCAGCCAGGTTAGCGGGACCGACAATGAGCAGTTCTTC. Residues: CASSQVSGTDNEQFF.

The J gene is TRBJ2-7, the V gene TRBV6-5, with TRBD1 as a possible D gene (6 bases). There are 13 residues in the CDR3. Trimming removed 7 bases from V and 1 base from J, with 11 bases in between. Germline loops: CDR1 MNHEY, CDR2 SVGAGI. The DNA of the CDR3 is TGTGCCAGCACTGGACAGTTTTCCTACGAGCAGTACTTC. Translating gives CASTGQFSYEQYF.

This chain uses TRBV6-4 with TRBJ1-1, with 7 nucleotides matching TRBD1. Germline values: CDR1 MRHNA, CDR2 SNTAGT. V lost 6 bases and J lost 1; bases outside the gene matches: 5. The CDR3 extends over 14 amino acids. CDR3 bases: TGTGCCAGCAGAAGGGACAGAGAGAACACTGAAGCTTTCTTT. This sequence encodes CASRRDRENTEAFF.

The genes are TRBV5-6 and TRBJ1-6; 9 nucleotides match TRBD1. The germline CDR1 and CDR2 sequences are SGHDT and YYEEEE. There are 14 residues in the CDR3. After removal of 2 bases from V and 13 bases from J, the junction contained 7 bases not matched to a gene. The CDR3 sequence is CASSLPGQGMPLHF. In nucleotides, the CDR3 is TGTGCCAGCAGCTTACCGGGACAGGGAATGCCCCTCCACTTT.

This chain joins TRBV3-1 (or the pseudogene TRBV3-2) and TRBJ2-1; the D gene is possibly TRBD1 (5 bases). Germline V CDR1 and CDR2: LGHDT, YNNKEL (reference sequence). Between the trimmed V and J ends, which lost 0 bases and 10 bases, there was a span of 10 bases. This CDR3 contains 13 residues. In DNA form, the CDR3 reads TGTGCCAGCAGCCAAGACAGGGTAGGCGAGCAGTTCTTC. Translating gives CASSQDRVGEQFF.

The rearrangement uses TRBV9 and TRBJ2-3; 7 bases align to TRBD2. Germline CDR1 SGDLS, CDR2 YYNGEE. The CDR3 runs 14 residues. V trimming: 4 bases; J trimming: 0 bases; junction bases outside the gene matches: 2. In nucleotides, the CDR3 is TGTGCCAGCAGCACTAGCGTAAGCACAGATACGCAGTATTTT. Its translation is CASSTSVSTDTQYF.

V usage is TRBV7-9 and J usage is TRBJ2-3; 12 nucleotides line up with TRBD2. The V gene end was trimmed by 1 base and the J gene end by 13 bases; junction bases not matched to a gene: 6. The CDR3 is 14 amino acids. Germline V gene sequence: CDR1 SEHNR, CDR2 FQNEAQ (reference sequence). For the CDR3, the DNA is TGTGCCAGCAGCTTAGGCCTAGCGGGGGGGCCTGAGTATTTT. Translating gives CASSLGLAGGPEYF.

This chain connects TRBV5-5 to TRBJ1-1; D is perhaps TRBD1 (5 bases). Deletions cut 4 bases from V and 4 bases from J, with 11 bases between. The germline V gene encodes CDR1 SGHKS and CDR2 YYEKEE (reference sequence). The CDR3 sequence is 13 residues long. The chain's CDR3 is CASSRQIGTEAFF. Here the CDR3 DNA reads TGTGCCAGCAGCCGACAGATAGGCACTGAAGCTTTCTTT.

The CDR3 protein is CASSIRTGGPGLNTGELFF. CDR3 DNA sequence: TGTGCCAGCAGCATCCGCACAGGGGGGCCCGGGCTTAACACCGGGGAGCTGTTTTTT. The rearrangement uses TRBV4-2 and TRBJ2-2, with 8 positions matching TRBD1. This CDR3 has 19 amino acids. Trimming took 5 bases from V and 2 from J; bases not matched to a gene: 16. CDR1 is LGHNA, CDR2 YNFKEQ, per germline.

CDR3 DNA: TGTGCCAGCAGCCCTGCCCGACAGAAGAACACTGAAGCTTTCTTT. This translates into CASSPARQKNTEAFF. This rearrangement joins TRBV7-9 to TRBJ1-1, with D possibly matching TRBD1 (5 bases). V dropped 5 bases and J dropped 1 base, with 14 bases sitting between them. CDR3 length equals 15 residues. Germline V gives CDR1 SEHNR, CDR2 FQNEAQ (reference sequence).

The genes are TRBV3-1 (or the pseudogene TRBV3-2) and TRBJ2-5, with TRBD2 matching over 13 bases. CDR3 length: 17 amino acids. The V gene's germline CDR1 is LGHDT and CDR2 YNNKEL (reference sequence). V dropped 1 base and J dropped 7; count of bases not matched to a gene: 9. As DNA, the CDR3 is TGTGCCAGCAGCCAAGCGACTAGCGGGGGGTACGTGGGGACCCAGTACTTC. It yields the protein CASSQATSGGYVGTQYF.

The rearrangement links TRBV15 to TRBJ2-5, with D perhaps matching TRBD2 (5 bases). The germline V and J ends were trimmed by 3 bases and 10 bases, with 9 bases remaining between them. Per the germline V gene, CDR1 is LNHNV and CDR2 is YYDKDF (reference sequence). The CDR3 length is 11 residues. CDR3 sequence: CATSRGRGQYF. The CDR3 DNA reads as TGTGCCACCAGCAGGGGGAGAGGCCAGTACTTC.

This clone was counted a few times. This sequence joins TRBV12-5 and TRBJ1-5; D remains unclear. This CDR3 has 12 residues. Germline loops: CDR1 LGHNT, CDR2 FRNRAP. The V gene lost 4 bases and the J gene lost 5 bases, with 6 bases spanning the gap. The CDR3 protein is CASGSQYQPQHF. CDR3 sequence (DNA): TGTGCTAGTGGTTCGCAGTATCAGCCCCAGCATTTT.

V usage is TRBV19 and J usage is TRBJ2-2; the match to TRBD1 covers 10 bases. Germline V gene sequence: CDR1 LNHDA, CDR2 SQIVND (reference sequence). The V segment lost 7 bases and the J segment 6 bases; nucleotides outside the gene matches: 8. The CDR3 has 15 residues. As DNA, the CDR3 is TGTGCCAGTAACCCCGGGACAGGGGTTCCCGGGGAGCTGTTTTTT. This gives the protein CASNPGTGVPGELFF.

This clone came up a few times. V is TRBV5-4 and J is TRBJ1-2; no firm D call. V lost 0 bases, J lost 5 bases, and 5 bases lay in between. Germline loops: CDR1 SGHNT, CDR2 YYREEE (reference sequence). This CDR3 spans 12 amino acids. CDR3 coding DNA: TGTGCCAGCAGCTTGGAAGAGTATGGCTACACCTTC. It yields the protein CASSLEEYGYTF.

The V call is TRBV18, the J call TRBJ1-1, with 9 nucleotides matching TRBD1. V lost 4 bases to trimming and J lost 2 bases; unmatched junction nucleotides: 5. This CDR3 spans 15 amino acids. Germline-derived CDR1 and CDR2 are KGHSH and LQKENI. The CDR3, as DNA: TGTGCCAGCTCACTCGGGACAGGGACTAACACTGAAGCTTTCTTT. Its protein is CASSLGTGTNTEAFF.

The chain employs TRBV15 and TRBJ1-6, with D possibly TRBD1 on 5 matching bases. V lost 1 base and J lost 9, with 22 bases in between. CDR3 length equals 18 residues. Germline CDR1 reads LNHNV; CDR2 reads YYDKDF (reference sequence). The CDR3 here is CATSRVASGLGVFSPLHF. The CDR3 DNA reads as TGTGCCACCAGCAGAGTGGCGTCCGGTTTAGGGGTATTTTCACCCCTCCACTTT. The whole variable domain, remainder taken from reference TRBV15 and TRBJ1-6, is DAMVIQNPRYQVTQFGKPVTLSCSQTLNHNVMYWYQQKSSQAPKLLFHYYDKDFNNEADTPDNFQSRRPNTSFCFLDIRSPGLGDTAMYLCATSRVASGLGVFSPLHFGNGTRLTVT.

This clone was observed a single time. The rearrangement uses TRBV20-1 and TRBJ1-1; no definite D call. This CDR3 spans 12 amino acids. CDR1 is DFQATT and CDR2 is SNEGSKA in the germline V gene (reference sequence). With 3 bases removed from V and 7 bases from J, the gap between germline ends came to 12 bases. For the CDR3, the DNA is TGCAGTGCTAGTCCCGGACTGAATGAAGCTTTCTTT. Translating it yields CSASPGLNEAFF.

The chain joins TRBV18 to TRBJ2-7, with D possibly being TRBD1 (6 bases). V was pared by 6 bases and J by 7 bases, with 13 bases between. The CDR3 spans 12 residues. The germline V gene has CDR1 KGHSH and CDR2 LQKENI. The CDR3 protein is CASSTGPGEQYF. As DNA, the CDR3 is TGTGCCAGCTCCACAGGGCCAGGGGAGCAGTACTTC.

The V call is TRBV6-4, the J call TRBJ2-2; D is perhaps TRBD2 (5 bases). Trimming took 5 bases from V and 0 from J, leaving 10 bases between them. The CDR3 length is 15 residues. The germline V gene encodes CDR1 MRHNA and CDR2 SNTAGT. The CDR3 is CASSRENSNTGELFF. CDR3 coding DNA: TGTGCCAGCAGTAGGGAGAATTCGAACACCGGGGAGCTGTTTTTT.

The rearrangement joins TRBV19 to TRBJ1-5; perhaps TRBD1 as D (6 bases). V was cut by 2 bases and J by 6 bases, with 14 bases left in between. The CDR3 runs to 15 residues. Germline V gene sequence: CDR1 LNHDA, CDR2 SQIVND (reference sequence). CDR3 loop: CASSISGGLGQPQHF. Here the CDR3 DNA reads TGTGCCAGTAGTATATCCGGGGGGCTAGGTCAGCCCCAGCATTTT.

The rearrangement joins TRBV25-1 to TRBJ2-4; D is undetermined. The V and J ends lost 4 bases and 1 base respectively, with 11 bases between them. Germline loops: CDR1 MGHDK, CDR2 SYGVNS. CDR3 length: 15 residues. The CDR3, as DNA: TGTGCCAGCAGTGGTGGTTACGGGGCCAAAAACATTCAGTACTTC. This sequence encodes CASSGGYGAKNIQYF.

The CDR3: CSVILLGQGDVGYGYTF. CDR3 in DNA: TGCAGCGTCATTCTCTTGGGACAGGGCGACGTAGGCTATGGCTACACCTTC. This rearrangement joins TRBV29-1 to TRBJ1-2, with 9 bases fitting TRBD1. V shed 6 bases, J shed 4 bases, and the junction held 18 bases outside the gene matches. The CDR3 contains 17 residues. Per the germline V gene, CDR1 is SQVTM and CDR2 is ANQGSEA.